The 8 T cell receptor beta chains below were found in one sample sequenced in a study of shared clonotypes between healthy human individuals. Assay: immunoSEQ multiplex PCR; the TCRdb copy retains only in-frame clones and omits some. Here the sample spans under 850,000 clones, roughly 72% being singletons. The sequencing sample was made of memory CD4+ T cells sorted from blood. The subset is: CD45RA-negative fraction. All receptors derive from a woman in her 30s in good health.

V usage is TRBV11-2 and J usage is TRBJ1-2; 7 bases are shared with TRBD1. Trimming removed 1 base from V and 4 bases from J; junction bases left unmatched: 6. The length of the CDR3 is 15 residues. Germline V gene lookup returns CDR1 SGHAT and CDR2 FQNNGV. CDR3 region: CASSLARTGLYGYTF. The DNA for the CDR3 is TGTGCCAGCAGCTTAGCTAGGACAGGACTCTATGGCTACACCTTC.

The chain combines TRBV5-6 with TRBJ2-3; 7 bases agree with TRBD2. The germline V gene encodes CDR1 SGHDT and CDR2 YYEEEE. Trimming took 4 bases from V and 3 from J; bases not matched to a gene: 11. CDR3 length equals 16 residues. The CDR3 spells CASSPVTSTGTDTQYF. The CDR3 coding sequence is TGTGCCAGCAGCCCCGTGACTAGCACGGGAACAGATACGCAGTATTTT.

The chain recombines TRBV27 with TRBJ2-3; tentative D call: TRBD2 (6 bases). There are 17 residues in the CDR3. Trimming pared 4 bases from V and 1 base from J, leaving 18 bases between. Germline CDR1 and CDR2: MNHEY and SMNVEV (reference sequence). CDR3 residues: CASSYVGLSRGTDTQYF. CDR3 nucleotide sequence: TGTGCCAGCAGTTACGTGGGACTCAGCCGGGGCACAGATACGCAGTATTTT.

The CDR3, as DNA: TGCGCCAGCAGCTTGGGCACAGGGATTAAAGAGACCCAGTACTTC. Translated: CASSLGTGIKETQYF. This chain links TRBV5-1 with TRBJ2-5; D might be TRBD1 (6 bases). CDR1 is SGHRS, CDR2 YFSETQ, per germline. Trimming left V 0 bases short and J 3 bases short, with 12 bases between. The CDR3 is 15 residues long.

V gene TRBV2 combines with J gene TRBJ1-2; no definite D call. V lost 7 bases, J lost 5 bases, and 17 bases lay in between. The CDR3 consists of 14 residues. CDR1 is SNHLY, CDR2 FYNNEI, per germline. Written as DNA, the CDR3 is TGTGCCAGCACCCCCGGGAGGATAGGGTATGGCTACACCTTC. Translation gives CASTPGRIGYGYTF. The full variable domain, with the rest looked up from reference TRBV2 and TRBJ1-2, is EPEVTQTPSHQVTQMGQEVILRCVPISNHLYFYWYRQILGQKVEFLVSFYNNEISEKSEIFDDQFSVERPDGSNFTLKIRSTKLEDSAMYFCASTPGRIGYGYTFGSGTRLTVV.

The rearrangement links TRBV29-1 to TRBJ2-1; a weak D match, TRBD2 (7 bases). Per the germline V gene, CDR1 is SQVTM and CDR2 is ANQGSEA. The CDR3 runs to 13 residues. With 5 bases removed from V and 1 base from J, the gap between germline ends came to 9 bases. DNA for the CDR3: TGCAGCGTTCGGGGGGCTTCCTACAATGAGCAGTTCTTC. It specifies CSVRGASYNEQFF.

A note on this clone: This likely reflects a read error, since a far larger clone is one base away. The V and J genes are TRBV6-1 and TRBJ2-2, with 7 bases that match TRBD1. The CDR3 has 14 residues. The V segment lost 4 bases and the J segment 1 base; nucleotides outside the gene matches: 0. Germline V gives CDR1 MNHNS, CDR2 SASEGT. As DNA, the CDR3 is TGTGCCAGCAGTGGGACAGGGAACACCGGGGAGCTGTTTTTT. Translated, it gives CASSGTGNTGELFF.

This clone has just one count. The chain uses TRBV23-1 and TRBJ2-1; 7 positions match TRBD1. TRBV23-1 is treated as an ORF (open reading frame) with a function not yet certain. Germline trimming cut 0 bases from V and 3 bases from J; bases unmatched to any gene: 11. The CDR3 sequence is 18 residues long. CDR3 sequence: CASSQSRGRQGHYNEQFF. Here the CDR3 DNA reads TGCGCCAGCAGTCAATCTCGAGGACGACAGGGCCACTACAATGAGCAGTTCTTC.